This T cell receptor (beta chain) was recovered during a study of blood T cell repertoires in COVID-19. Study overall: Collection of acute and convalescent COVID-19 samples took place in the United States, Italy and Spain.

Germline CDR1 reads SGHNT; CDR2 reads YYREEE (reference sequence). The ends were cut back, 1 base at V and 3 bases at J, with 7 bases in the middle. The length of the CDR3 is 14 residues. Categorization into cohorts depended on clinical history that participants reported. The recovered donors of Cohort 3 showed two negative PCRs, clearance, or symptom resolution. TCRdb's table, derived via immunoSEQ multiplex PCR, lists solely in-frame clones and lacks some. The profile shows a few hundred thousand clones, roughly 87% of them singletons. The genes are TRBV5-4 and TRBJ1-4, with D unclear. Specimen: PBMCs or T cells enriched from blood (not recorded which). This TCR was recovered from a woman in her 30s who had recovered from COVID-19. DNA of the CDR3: TGTGCCAGCAGCTTGTGGGGAGCTAATGAAAAACTGTTTTTT. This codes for CASSLWGANEKLFF.